Following are 9 T cell receptor beta chains from one sample sequenced in a study of early T cells in non-severe SARS-CoV-2 infection. TCRdb reprocessed the 5' RACE reads with MiXCR, giving one entry per CDR3 protein. The sample includes 50,000 to 65,000 distinct CDR3 sequences, approximately 14% seen only once; the top ten take about 4%. The sequencing sample was made of whole blood. These receptors came from an adult who was a healthcare worker with PCR-confirmed SARS-CoV-2 infection or an uninfected control (not recorded which).

This clonotype was counted ten times or more. CDR3 in amino acids: CASSGRNQPQHF. The CDR3 DNA is TGTGCCAGCAGCGGGCGCAATCAGCCCCAGCATTTT. V usage is TRBV7-2 and J usage is TRBJ1-5; D is unresolved. V was pared by 5 bases and J by 2 bases, with 4 bases between. Germline assignment: CDR1 SGHTA and CDR2 FQGNSA. This CDR3 is built from 12 residues.

A few counts support this clonotype. The rearrangement links TRBV6-6 to TRBJ2-3; D remains unclear. Trimming pared 0 bases from V and 7 bases from J, leaving 5 bases between. The CDR3 loop spans 12 amino acids. Germline CDR1 reads MNHNY; CDR2 reads SVGAGI (reference sequence). The CDR3 region is CASSYSTNTQYF. CDR3 coding DNA: TGTGCCAGCAGTTACTCTACGAATACGCAGTATTTT.

About this clonotype itself: With a much larger clone just one base away, this may be a read error. This chain links TRBV6-1 with TRBJ1-2; the D is unclear. The CDR3 length is 14 residues. V was trimmed by 2 bases and J by 1 base, leaving 8 bases between them. The germline CDR1 and CDR2 sequences are MNHNS and SASEGT. The CDR3 sequence: CASSESASNYGYTF. Written as DNA, the CDR3 is TGTGCCAGCAGTGAATCGGCTAGTAACTATGGCTACACCTTC.

This clonotype was observed at least ten times. CDR3 nucleotide sequence: TGTGCCAGCAGCTCGTTAACAGATACGCAGTATTTT. Protein product: CASSSLTDTQYF. This chain connects TRBV5-5 to TRBJ2-3; no definite D call. From germline, CDR1 is SGHKS and CDR2 YYEKEE (reference sequence). The CDR3 runs 12 residues. The V end was cut by 3 bases, the J end by 3 bases, with 5 bases between.

The chain has TRBV11-2 and TRBJ1-1; 12 positions match TRBD1. This CDR3 has 15 amino acids. Germline lookup yields CDR1 SGHAT and CDR2 FQNNGV. The junction had 4 bases not matched to a gene; V was cut back by 3 bases and J by 5 bases. The CDR3 sequence: CASSLAGQGATEAFF. The DNA for the CDR3 is TGTGCCAGCAGCTTGGCGGGACAGGGGGCGACTGAAGCTTTCTTT.

This rearrangement joins TRBV7-9 to TRBJ1-6, with 9 bases identical to TRBD1. Germline lookup yields CDR1 SEHNR and CDR2 FQNEAQ (reference sequence). The CDR3 runs 15 residues. The junction had 7 bases not matched to a gene; V was cut back by 5 bases and J by 8 bases. CDR3 DNA sequence: TGTGCCAGCAGCCCGCCGGGACAGGGTCATTCACCCCTCCACTTT. It encodes CASSPPGQGHSPLHF.

The V call is TRBV6-6, the J call TRBJ1-6, with 7 bases lining up with TRBD1. Germline-derived CDR1 and CDR2 are MNHNY and SVGAGI (reference sequence). The V gene end was trimmed by 2 bases and the J gene end by 9 bases; junction bases not matched to a gene: 4. The CDR3 extends over 14 amino acids. Here the CDR3 DNA reads TGTGCCAGCAGTTACAGGGGGCAAATTTCACCCCTCCACTTT. It codes for CASSYRGQISPLHF.

CDR3 protein: CAISDIRDEQFF. DNA for the CDR3: TGTGCCATCAGTGATATAAGGGATGAGCAGTTCTTC. The chain couples TRBV10-3 to TRBJ2-1; D is ambiguous. CDR1 and CDR2 from the germline V gene are ENHRY and SYGVKD. The CDR3 extends over 12 amino acids. The V gene lost 3 bases and the J gene lost 8 bases, with 8 bases spanning the gap.

This chain joins TRBV14 and TRBJ1-2, with 8 bases matching TRBD1. From germline, CDR1 is SGHDN and CDR2 FVKESK. CDR3 length: 13 amino acids. Losses at the gene ends were 2 bases for V and 8 bases for J; bases not matched to a gene: 4. The CDR3 DNA sequence: TGTGCCAGCAGCCAAAGGACAGGGACGGGCTACACCTTC. Residues: CASSQRTGTGYTF.